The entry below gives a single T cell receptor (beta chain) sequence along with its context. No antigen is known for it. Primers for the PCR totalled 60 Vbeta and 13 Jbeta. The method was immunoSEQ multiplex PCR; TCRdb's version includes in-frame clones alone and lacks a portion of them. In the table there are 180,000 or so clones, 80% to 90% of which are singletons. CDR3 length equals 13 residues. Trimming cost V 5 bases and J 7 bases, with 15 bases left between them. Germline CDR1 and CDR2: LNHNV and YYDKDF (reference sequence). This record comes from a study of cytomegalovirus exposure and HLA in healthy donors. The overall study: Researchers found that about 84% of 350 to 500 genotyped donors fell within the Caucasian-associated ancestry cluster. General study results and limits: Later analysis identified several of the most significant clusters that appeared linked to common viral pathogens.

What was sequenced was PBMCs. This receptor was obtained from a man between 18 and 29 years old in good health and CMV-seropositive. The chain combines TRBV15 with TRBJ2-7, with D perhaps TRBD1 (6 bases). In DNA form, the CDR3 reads TGTGCCACCAGCCCTGGACAGCGTCCGGAGCAGTACTTC. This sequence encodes CATSPGQRPEQYF.